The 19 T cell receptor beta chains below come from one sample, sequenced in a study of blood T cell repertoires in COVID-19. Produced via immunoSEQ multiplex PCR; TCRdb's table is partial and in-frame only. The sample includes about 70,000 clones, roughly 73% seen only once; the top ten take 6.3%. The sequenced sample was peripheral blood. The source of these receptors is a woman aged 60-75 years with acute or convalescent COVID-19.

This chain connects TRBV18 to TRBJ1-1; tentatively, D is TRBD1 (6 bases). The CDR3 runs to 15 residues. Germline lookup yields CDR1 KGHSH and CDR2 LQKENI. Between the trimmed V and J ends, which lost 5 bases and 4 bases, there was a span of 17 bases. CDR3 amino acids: CASSYSTGGSTEAFF. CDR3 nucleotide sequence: TGTGCCAGCTCATATTCGACAGGCGGGAGCACTGAAGCTTTCTTT.

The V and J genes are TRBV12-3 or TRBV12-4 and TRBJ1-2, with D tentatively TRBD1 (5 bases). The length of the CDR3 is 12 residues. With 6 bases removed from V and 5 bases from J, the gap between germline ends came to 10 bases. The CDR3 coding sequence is TGTGCCAGCAGCCACGACAGTTATGGCTACACCTTC. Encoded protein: CASSHDSYGYTF.

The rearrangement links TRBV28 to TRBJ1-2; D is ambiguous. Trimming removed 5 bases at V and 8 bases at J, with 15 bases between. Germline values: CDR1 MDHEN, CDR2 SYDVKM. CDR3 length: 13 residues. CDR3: CASSLLRSRGYTF. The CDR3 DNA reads TGTGCCAGCAGTCTCCTGAGGTCGCGAGGCTACACCTTC.

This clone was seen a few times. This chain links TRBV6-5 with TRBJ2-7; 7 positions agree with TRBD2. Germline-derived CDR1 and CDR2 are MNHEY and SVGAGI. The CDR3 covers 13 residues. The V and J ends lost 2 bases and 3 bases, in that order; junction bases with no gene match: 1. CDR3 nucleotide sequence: TGTGCCAGCAGTTACCCGGGGGGCTACGAGCAGTACTTC. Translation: CASSYPGGYEQYF.

CDR3 sequence reads: CASSQGPGSATNEKLFF. The CDR3 coding sequence is TGTGCCAGCAGCCAAGGTCCGGGGAGTGCAACTAATGAAAAACTGTTTTTT. The chain recombines TRBV3-1 (or the pseudogene TRBV3-2) with TRBJ1-4, with D hard to call. The CDR3 consists of 17 residues. From germline, CDR1 is LGHDT and CDR2 YNNKEL (reference sequence). The V gene lost 1 base and the J gene lost 0 bases, with 12 bases spanning the gap.

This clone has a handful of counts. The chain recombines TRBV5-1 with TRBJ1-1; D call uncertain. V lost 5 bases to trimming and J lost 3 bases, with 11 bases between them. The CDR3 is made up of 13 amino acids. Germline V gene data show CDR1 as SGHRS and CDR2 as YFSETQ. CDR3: CASRDTVDTEAFF. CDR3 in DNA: TGCGCCAGCAGAGACACGGTTGACACTGAAGCTTTCTTT.

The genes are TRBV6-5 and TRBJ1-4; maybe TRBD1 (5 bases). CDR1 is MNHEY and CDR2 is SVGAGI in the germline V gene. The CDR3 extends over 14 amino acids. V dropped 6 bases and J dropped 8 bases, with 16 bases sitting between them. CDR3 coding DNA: TGTGCCAGCAGCGGGACTCCGAGGCGGGAAAAACTGTTTTTT. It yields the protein CASSGTPRREKLFF.

The DNA of the CDR3 is TGTGCCACTTGGGGGGGACAGGCTGAGCAGTTCTTC. Translated: CATWGGQAEQFF. The J gene is TRBJ2-1, the V gene TRBV28; tentative D call: TRBD1 (8 bases). Trimming took off 10 bases at V and 9 bases at J, with 16 bases between the two ends. The germline V gene has CDR1 MDHEN and CDR2 SYDVKM. This CDR3 region has 12 residues.

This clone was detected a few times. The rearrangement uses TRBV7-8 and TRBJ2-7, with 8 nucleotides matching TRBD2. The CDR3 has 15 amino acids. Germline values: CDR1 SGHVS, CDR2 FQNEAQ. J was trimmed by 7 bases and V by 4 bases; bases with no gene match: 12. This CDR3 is CASSSSYPGGKEQYF. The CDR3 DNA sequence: TGTGCCAGCAGCTCCTCCTACCCGGGGGGGAAAGAGCAGTACTTC.

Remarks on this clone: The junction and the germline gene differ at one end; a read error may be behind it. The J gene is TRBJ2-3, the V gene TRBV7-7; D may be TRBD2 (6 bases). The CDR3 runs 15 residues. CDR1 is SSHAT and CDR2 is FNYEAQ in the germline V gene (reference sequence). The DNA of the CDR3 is TGTGCTAGCAGCGCACGGGGGACGAGCACAGATACGCAGTATTTT. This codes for CASSARGTSTDTQYF.

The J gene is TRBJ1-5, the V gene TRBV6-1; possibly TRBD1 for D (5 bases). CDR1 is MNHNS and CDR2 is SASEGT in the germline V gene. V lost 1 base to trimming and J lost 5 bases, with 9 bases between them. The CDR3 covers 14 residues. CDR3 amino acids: CASSEEGAYQPQHF. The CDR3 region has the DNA TGTGCCAGCAGTGAAGAAGGGGCGTATCAGCCCCAGCATTTT.

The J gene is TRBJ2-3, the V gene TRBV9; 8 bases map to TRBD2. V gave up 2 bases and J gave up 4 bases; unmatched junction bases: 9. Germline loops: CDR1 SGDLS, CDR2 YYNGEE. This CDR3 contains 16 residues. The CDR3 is CASSVSGGPSADTQYF. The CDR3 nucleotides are TGTGCCAGCAGCGTCTCGGGGGGGCCATCGGCAGATACGCAGTATTTT.

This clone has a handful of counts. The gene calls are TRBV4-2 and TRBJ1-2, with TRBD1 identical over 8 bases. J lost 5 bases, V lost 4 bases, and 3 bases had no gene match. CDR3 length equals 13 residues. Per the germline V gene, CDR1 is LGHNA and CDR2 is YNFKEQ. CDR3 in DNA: TGTGCCAGCAGCCTTGGGACAGGATATGGCTACACCTTC. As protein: CASSLGTGYGYTF.

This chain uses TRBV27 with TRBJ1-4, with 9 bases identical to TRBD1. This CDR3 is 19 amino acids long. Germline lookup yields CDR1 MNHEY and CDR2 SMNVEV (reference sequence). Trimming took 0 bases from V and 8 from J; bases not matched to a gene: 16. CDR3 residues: CASSLSSFTQGQGAEKLFF. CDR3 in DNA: TGTGCCAGCAGTTTATCGAGTTTCACCCAGGGACAGGGTGCAGAAAAACTGTTTTTT. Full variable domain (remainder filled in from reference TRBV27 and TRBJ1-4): EAQVTQNPRYLITVTGKKLTVTCSQNMNHEYMSWYRQDPGLGLRQIYYSMNVEVTDKGDVPEGYKVSRKEKRNFPLILESPSPNQTSLYFCASSLSSFTQGQGAEKLFFGSGTQLSVL.

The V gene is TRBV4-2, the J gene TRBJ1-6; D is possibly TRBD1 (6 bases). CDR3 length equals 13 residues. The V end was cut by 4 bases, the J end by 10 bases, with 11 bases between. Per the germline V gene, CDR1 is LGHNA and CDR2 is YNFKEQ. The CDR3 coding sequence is TGTGCCAGCAGCCCTCTAGGGGGATCACCCCTCCACTTT. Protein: CASSPLGGSPLHF.

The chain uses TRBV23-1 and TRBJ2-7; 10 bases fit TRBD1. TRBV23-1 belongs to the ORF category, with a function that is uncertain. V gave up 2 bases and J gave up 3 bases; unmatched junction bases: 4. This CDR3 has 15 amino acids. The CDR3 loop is CASSQEGQGFYEQYF. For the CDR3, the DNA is TGCGCCAGCAGTCAAGAGGGACAGGGGTTCTACGAGCAGTACTTC.

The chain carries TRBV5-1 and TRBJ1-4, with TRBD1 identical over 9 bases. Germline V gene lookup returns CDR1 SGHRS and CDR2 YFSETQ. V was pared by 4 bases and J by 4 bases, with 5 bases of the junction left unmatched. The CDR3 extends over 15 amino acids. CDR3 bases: TGCGCCAGCAGCGGAACGACAGGGGGTAATGAAAAACTGTTTTTT. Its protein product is CASSGTTGGNEKLFF.

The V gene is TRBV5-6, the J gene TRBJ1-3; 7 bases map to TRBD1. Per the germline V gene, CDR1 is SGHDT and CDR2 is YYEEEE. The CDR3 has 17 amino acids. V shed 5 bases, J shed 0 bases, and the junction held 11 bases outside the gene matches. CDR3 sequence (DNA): TGTGCCAGCAGACCAACGGGACAGTTGAGCTCTGGAAACACCATATATTTT. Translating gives CASRPTGQLSSGNTIYF.

The chain's CDR3 is CASSAGDTYTDTQYF. Here the CDR3 DNA reads TGTGCCAGCAGTGCGGGGGACACCTACACAGATACGCAGTATTTT. J is TRBJ2-3 and V is TRBV28, with D perhaps TRBD2 (7 bases). The germline CDR1 and CDR2 sequences are MDHEN and SYDVKM. The CDR3 runs 15 residues. V shed 5 bases and J shed 2 bases, with 14 bases lying between them. Using reference TRBV28 and TRBJ2-3 for the parts outside the CDR3, the full variable domain is DVKVTQSSRYLVKRTGEKVFLECVQDMDHENMFWYRQDPGLGLRLIYFSYDVKMKEKGDIPEGYSVSREKKERFSLILESASTNQTSMYLCASSAGDTYTDTQYFGPGTRLTVL.